This T cell receptor beta chain appears in the sequencing data of a study of graft-versus-host responses after intestinal transplantation. The method was immunoSEQ multiplex PCR; TCRdb's version includes in-frame clones alone and lacks a portion of them. The profile covers about 29,000 clones, with more than 85% appearing a single time and roughly 0.7% taken by the ten largest. The CDR3 runs 13 residues. The ends were cut back, 2 bases at V and 3 bases at J, with 7 bases in the middle. The V gene's germline CDR1 is MNHNY and CDR2 SVGAGI (reference sequence). On this clone itself: Its matching antigen is unknown.

Study observations and caveats: Early declines in HvG clones that occurred post-transplant were associated with peak circulating GvH clone levels.

The sample consisted of PBMCs, taken around 70 days after intestinal transplant. V gene TRBV6-6 combines with J gene TRBJ1-2; D gene uncertain. The TCR was taken from a human patient who received an intestinal transplant, so some T cells may come from the graft donor. The CDR3 sequence is CASSYPGDYGYTF. CDR3 nucleotides: TGTGCCAGCAGTTACCCCGGAGACTATGGCTACACCTTC.